Below, 15 T cell receptor beta chains from the same sample are listed, as sequenced in a study of human T cells and chemical hapten exposure. Described time point: patch test 2, 6 weeks after DPC sensitization. Specified treatment: therapeutic diphenylcyclopropenone sensitization with weekly scalp DPC. Via MiXCR, TCRdb re-called the RACE reads, giving one row per CDR3 protein. Of approximately 120,000 distinct CDR3 sequences in the sample, roughly a tenth were seen once. Sequenced material: whole blood, taken in connection with sensitization to the hapten diphenylcyclopropenone (DPC). The receptors here all came from a woman between 40 and 55 years old with alopecia areata. Some clones in this sample may be carry-over from other donors' samples.

The rearrangement links TRBV11-2 to TRBJ1-1; D unresolved. The CDR3 extends over 15 amino acids. Deletions cut 2 bases from V and 1 base from J, with 11 bases between. CDR1 and CDR2 (germline): SGHAT, FQNNGV. The CDR3 DNA follows: TGTGCCAGCAGCTTACATCAGAGTAGGAACACTGAAGCTTTCTTT. Its translation: CASSLHQSRNTEAFF.

The rearrangement uses TRBV7-9 and TRBJ2-7, with a tentative D call TRBD2 (6 bases). The germline V and J ends were trimmed by 5 bases and 2 bases, with 13 bases remaining between them. Germline assignment: CDR1 SEHNR and CDR2 FQNEAQ (reference sequence). There are 14 residues in the CDR3. CDR3 sequence (DNA): TGTGCCAGCAGCCCGCGGGAACCCCCCTACGAGCAGTACTTC. This codes for CASSPREPPYEQYF.

This clonotype was counted at least ten times. This chain connects TRBV10-3 to TRBJ2-3; TRBD2 agrees at 12 bases. CDR3 length: 15 amino acids. Germline CDR1 and CDR2: ENHRY and SYGVKD. V was clipped by 5 bases and J by 5 bases; unmatched bases: 5. The CDR3 is CAISSSGGAGDTQYF. For the CDR3, the DNA is TGTGCCATCAGTTCTAGCGGGGGGGCCGGAGATACGCAGTATTTT.

This clonotype has just a few counts. CDR3: CASSVGQGGSRQFF. CDR3 nucleotide sequence: TGTGCCAGCAGTGTCGGACAGGGAGGCTCTAGGCAGTTCTTC. The chain recombines TRBV12-3 or TRBV12-4 with TRBJ2-1; TRBD1 agrees at 8 bases. V was pared by 5 bases and J by 12 bases, with 12 bases of the junction left unmatched. The CDR3 spans 14 residues.

This clonotype is a singleton in its sample. This may arise from a read error, as a much more abundant clone is one base away. The chain employs TRBV18 and TRBJ2-7; D ambiguous. Germline V gene data show CDR1 as KGHSH and CDR2 as LQKENI. The CDR3 contains 13 residues. The CDR3: CAGSPPQTYEQYF. CDR3 coding DNA: TGTGCCGGCTCACCACCCCAGACCTACGAGCAGTACTTC.

This clonotype was detected many times. At one of its ends the junction is not consistent with the germline gene, which may arise from a read error. The chain recombines TRBV5-1 with TRBJ1-1; 9 nucleotides align to TRBD1. Germline V gene sequence: CDR1 SGHRS, CDR2 YFSETQ. The CDR3 totals 15 residues. As DNA, the CDR3 is TGCGCCAGCAGATTGGTCGGACAGGGGAGCACTGAAGCTTTCTTT. Translation: CASRLVGQGSTEAFF.

This clonotype has just a few counts. This chain connects TRBV29-1 to TRBJ2-3; D could derive from TRBD1 or TRBD2 (6 bases each). There are 11 residues in the CDR3. Deletions cut 6 bases from V and 11 bases from J, with 15 bases between. Germline V gene lookup returns CDR1 SQVTM and CDR2 ANQGSEA. As DNA, the CDR3 is TGCAGCGTCGCCGTCGGGGGCGGGCAGTATTTT. Translation gives CSVAVGGGQYF.

This clonotype was recorded many times. In DNA form, the CDR3 reads TGTGCCAGCAGCTTAGGGCCGGGACGGAACAATGAGCAGTTCTTC. Protein product: CASSLGPGRNNEQFF. This chain joins TRBV7-2 and TRBJ2-1; tentatively, D is TRBD1 or TRBD2 (5 bases each). The CDR3 spans 15 residues. Trimming removed 1 base from V and 5 bases from J, with 12 bases in between. Per germline, CDR1 SGHTA and CDR2 FQGNSA. Full variable domain (missing parts from reference TRBV7-2 and TRBJ2-1): GAGVSQSPSNKVTEKGKDVELRCDPISGHTALYWYRQSLGQGLEFLIYFQGNSAPDKSGLPSDRFSAERTGGSVSTLTIQRTQQEDSAVYLCASSLGPGRNNEQFFGPGTRLTVL.

This clonotype was seen a handful of times. This chain joins TRBV2 and TRBJ1-1; D remains unclear. The germline V gene has CDR1 SNHLY and CDR2 FYNNEI. The CDR3 sequence is 11 residues long. V lost 6 bases and J lost 7, with 9 bases in between. The CDR3 is CASSRSREAFF. CDR3 coding DNA: TGTGCCAGCAGCCGAAGCCGTGAAGCTTTCTTT.

V usage is TRBV7-9 and J usage is TRBJ2-1; D possibly corresponds to TRBD1 (6 bases). Trimming cost V 5 bases and J 0 bases, with 11 bases left between them. The CDR3 covers 15 residues. Looked up from germline, CDR1 is SEHNR and CDR2 is FQNEAQ (reference sequence). CDR3 sequence reads: CASSQDSSSYNEQFF. The CDR3 DNA sequence: TGTGCCAGCAGCCAGGACAGTAGCTCCTACAATGAGCAGTTCTTC.

This chain connects TRBV10-3 to TRBJ1-1; D is perhaps TRBD1 (6 bases). V lost 6 bases and J 5 bases, leaving 13 bases between the germline ends. This CDR3 spans 13 amino acids. Per the germline V gene, CDR1 is ENHRY and CDR2 is SYGVKD. Here the CDR3 DNA reads TGTGCCATCAGCCACAGGGAGGAGACTGAAGCTTTCTTT. It specifies CAISHREETEAFF.

V usage is TRBV19 and J usage is TRBJ1-1; D not certain. CDR1 is LNHDA and CDR2 is SQIVND in the germline V gene (reference sequence). CDR3 size: 12 residues. V lost 7 bases, J lost 1 base, and 7 bases lay in between. The CDR3 region is CASKLGNTEAFF. The DNA for the CDR3 is TGTGCCAGTAAGTTGGGGAACACTGAAGCTTTCTTT. Looking up the rest from reference TRBV19 and TRBJ1-1 gives the full variable domain: DGGITQSPKYLFRKEGQNVTLSCEQNLNHDAMYWYRQDPGQGLRLIYYSQIVNDFQKGDIAEGYSVSREKKESFPLTVTSAQKNPTAFYLCASKLGNTEAFFGQGTRLTVV.

This clonotype was counted at least ten times. This rearrangement joins TRBV28 to TRBJ2-1; D not resolved. Germline assignment: CDR1 MDHEN and CDR2 SYDVKM. V shed 3 bases and J shed 0 bases, with 6 bases lying between them. The CDR3 runs to 14 residues. CDR3 residues: CASSFADSYNEQFF. The DNA of the CDR3 is TGTGCCAGCAGTTTTGCTGACTCCTACAATGAGCAGTTCTTC.

This clonotype was seen many times. At one boundary the junction diverges from the germline segment, which might be a read error. The genes are TRBV7-2 and TRBJ2-7; D ambiguous. The CDR3 has 13 amino acids. Germline-derived CDR1 and CDR2 are SGHTA and FQGNSA. The CDR3: CASTLPWAYEQYF. CDR3 coding DNA: TGTGCCAGCACCTTACCTTGGGCATACGAGCAGTACTTC.

This clonotype was detected ten times or more. This sequence joins TRBV6-1 and TRBJ2-2, with 11 bases matching TRBD1. Germline V gives CDR1 MNHNS, CDR2 SASEGT. V gave up 6 bases and J gave up 7 bases; unmatched junction bases: 7. The CDR3 is made up of 15 amino acids. The CDR3 sequence: CASRTGQGAFGELFF. The CDR3 nucleotides are TGTGCCAGCAGAACTGGACAGGGGGCGTTCGGGGAGCTGTTTTTT.